The next 15 T cell receptor beta chains were all read from a single sample in a study of a mutant IDH1 vaccine in newly diagnosed glioma (dated by TCRdb to the early 2020s). Antigen specificity for these receptors is unknown. The library was generated by the immunoSEQ multiplex PCR assay. Held by TCRdb, this immuneACCESS table contains in-frame sequences only and omits some clones. Under half of the omission traces to an unresolved V gene where checked; the cause of the rest is unknown. This sample holds about 32,000 clones; approximately 82% were observed only once. The ten largest clones represent around 6.8% of the sample. The time point tag for this specimen amounts to: week 35, safety follow-up. Each vaccine dose was 300 ug of a 20-mer mutant IDH1 peptide in Montanide, given subcutaneously with topical imiquimod. The sequences come from PBMCs, collected from a glioma patient whose treatment included an IDH1 peptide vaccine. Receptors originate from a woman under 30 with glioma.

The chain uses TRBV14 and TRBJ2-7; a weak D match, TRBD1 (6 bases). The CDR3 consists of 15 residues. Germline lookup yields CDR1 SGHDN and CDR2 FVKESK. With 4 bases removed from V and 3 bases from J, the gap between germline ends came to 16 bases. The CDR3 protein is CASSPLGATSYEQYF. CDR3 nucleotides: TGTGCCAGCAGCCCTCTGGGGGCGACAAGCTACGAGCAGTACTTC.

V usage is TRBV7-2 and J usage is TRBJ2-1; 12 positions agree with TRBD2. CDR1 SGHTA and CDR2 FQGNSA come from the germline V gene. J gave up 9 bases and V 5 bases, and 8 bases lay outside the gene matches. The CDR3 runs 15 residues. The CDR3 DNA reads TGTGCCAGCAGCCCCGGACTAGCGGGGCGTCCTGAGCAGTTCTTC. It codes for CASSPGLAGRPEQFF.

This chain joins TRBV5-1 and TRBJ2-7, with 11 nucleotides matching TRBD2. Germline-derived CDR1 and CDR2 are SGHRS and YFSETQ. With V trimmed by 4 bases and J by 4 bases, 7 bases remained unmatched. CDR3 length equals 15 residues. CDR3 sequence reads: CASSTMTSGIYEQYF. The CDR3 DNA sequence: TGCGCCAGCAGCACAATGACTAGCGGGATTTACGAGCAGTACTTC.

This clone was observed a handful of times. CDR3 protein: CASSFGQGRTEAFF. The CDR3 DNA reads as TGTGCCAGCAGCTTTGGACAGGGAAGAACTGAAGCTTTCTTT. The rearrangement links TRBV7-2 to TRBJ1-1, with 8 bases matching TRBD1. The CDR3 has 14 amino acids. The J segment lost 5 bases and the V segment lost 3 bases, leaving 5 bases of the junction unmatched. CDR1 is SGHTA, CDR2 FQGNSA, per germline.

J is TRBJ1-3 and V is TRBV25-1; 7 bases match TRBD1. The germline gives CDR1 MGHDK, CDR2 SYGVNS. V was clipped by 8 bases and J by 3 bases; unmatched bases: 1. CDR3 length: 12 residues. CDR3: CASGQVGNTIYF. CDR3 bases: TGTGCCAGCGGACAGGTTGGAAACACCATATATTTT.

The gene calls are TRBV7-8 and TRBJ2-7, with TRBD1 identical over 7 bases. Trimming at V came to 5 bases and at J to 1 base, leaving 5 bases not matched to a gene. CDR1 is SGHVS and CDR2 is FQNEAQ in the germline V gene. This CDR3 has 14 amino acids. CDR3 loop: CASSTWDSSYEQYF. In nucleotides, the CDR3 is TGTGCCAGCAGCACCTGGGACAGTTCCTACGAGCAGTACTTC.

V usage is TRBV28 and J usage is TRBJ1-4, with D perhaps matching TRBD1 (6 bases). V was clipped by 4 bases and J by 6 bases, with 18 bases between them. The CDR3 is made up of 16 amino acids. The germline gives CDR1 MDHEN, CDR2 SYDVKM. The CDR3 reads CASSSWGAPGDEKLFF. CDR3 bases: TGTGCCAGCAGTTCTTGGGGGGCGCCGGGTGATGAAAAACTGTTTTTT.

The rearrangement links TRBV6-1 to TRBJ2-3; D may match TRBD1 or TRBD2 (7 bases each). Looked up from germline, CDR1 is MNHNS and CDR2 is SASEGT. The V end lost 6 bases, the J end lost 4 bases, and 14 bases lay between the germline ends. This CDR3 contains 14 residues. CDR3 loop: CASSAGGGSDTQYF. The CDR3 DNA follows: TGTGCCAGCAGCGCAGGGGGGGGGTCAGATACGCAGTATTTT.

V gene TRBV6-6 combines with J gene TRBJ2-7; D possibly uses TRBD1 or TRBD2 (5 bases each). The germline V and J ends were trimmed by 6 bases and 3 bases, with 18 bases remaining between them. This CDR3 is 15 amino acids long. Germline CDR1 reads MNHNY; CDR2 reads SVGAGI (reference sequence). The CDR3 loop reads CASSTRGGGNYEQYF. CDR3 nucleotide sequence: TGTGCCAGCAGCACTAGGGGTGGGGGAAACTACGAGCAGTACTTC.

This clone has just one count. The genes are TRBV10-3 and TRBJ1-1; TRBD1 might be the D (5 bases). V was trimmed by 4 bases and J by 6 bases, leaving 21 bases between them. The germline gives CDR1 ENHRY, CDR2 SYGVKD. This CDR3 is 16 amino acids long. DNA for the CDR3: TGTGCCATCAGTGGGTCCCCCGCACCAATGGGGGCTGAAGCTTTCTTT. Its protein product is CAISGSPAPMGAEAFF.

This clone occurred once. The genes are TRBV19 and TRBJ2-7; no clear D gene. Trimming pared 8 bases from V and 4 bases from J, leaving 18 bases between. The CDR3 consists of 14 residues. Germline V CDR1 and CDR2: LNHDA, SQIVND (reference sequence). The CDR3 nucleotides are TGTGCCAGTTCTTCCCCCTACGAGGCTTACGAGCAGTACTTC. This sequence encodes CASSSPYEAYEQYF. Full variable domain (missing parts from reference TRBV19 and TRBJ2-7): DGGITQSPKYLFRKEGQNVTLSCEQNLNHDAMYWYRQDPGQGLRLIYYSQIVNDFQKGDIAEGYSVSREKKESFPLTVTSAQKNPTAFYLCASSSPYEAYEQYFGPGTRLTVT.

This clone was detected a few times. This chain connects TRBV27 to TRBJ2-3; the match to TRBD2 covers 9 bases. J gave up 2 bases and V 2 bases, and 8 bases lay outside the gene matches. CDR3 size: 17 residues. CDR1 is MNHEY and CDR2 is SMNVEV in the germline V gene (reference sequence). CDR3 sequence reads: CASSLVGSGGFTDTQYF. CDR3 in DNA: TGTGCCAGCAGTTTAGTGGGGAGCGGGGGGTTCACAGATACGCAGTATTTT.

In its sample, this clone was seen once. The genes are TRBV4-1 and TRBJ2-7; D gene unclear. Germline CDR1 is MGHRA and CDR2 is YSYEKL. The CDR3 totals 17 residues. Trimming removed 4 bases at V and 2 bases at J, with 21 bases between. CDR3 sequence (DNA): TGCGCCAGCAGCCTCCAGCTATCCCTCGCTTCCACCTACGAGCAGTACTTC. Translating it yields CASSLQLSLASTYEQYF.

The sample holds a few counts of this clone. The chain joins TRBV6-6 to TRBJ2-1; D may be TRBD2 (6 bases). Germline V gene data show CDR1 as MNHNY and CDR2 as SVGAGI (reference sequence). V dropped 7 bases and J dropped 9 bases, with 22 bases sitting between them. This CDR3 is 15 amino acids long. Here the CDR3 reads CASTPGDPYLGEQFF. CDR3 sequence (DNA): TGTGCCAGCACCCCGGGGGACCCATATTTGGGTGAGCAGTTCTTC.

The chain employs TRBV7-6 and TRBJ2-1, with TRBD2 matching 16 bases. The V and J ends lost 1 base and 6 bases, in that order; junction bases with no gene match: 6. The germline gives CDR1 SGHVS, CDR2 FNYEAQ. This CDR3 is built from 18 residues. The CDR3 sequence: CASSLGGTSGRATNEQFF. The CDR3 DNA follows: TGTGCCAGCAGCTTAGGGGGGACTAGCGGGAGGGCCACCAATGAGCAGTTCTTC.